This TCR beta chain came from a study of blood T cell repertoires in COVID-19. V gave up 3 bases and J gave up 3 bases; unmatched junction bases: 5. The germline V gene encodes CDR1 SGHNT and CDR2 YYREEE (reference sequence). The CDR3 runs 15 residues. Here immunoSEQ multiplex PCR was the method, and the copy in TCRdb shows in-frame clones only, minus some. The repertoire includes 95,000 to 110,000 clones, 85% to 90% of them detected once, and around 5.5% sits in the top ten. The clonotype was recovered from a human donor in a cohort sampled during active COVID-19. The chain joins TRBV5-4 to TRBJ2-5; 10 bases are a match to TRBD2. The sequenced sample consisted of peripheral blood. The CDR3 nucleotides read TGTGCCAGCAGCTACGGGACTAGCGTAGAAGAGACCCAGTACTTC. The encoded protein is CASSYGTSVEETQYF.